The present T cell receptor beta chain was sequenced within a study of vaccination and CD4 T cells after COVID-19. Points from the study as a whole: Looking at convalescent patients, 304 of their 307 vaccine-specific clones were spike mono-reactive.

Researchers used the Oncomine TCR Beta short-read assay to sequence DNA from cultured CD4+ T cells. MiXCR, run by TCRdb on the PCR reads, gives a single entry per CDR3 protein. Among some 3,000 distinct CDR3 sequences, over 70% were seen once, and the ten largest hold about 26%. Treatment denoted: roughly 11-day PBMC culture with coronavirus spike peptide pools or control peptides (ViraFEST assay). With respect to this clonotype: The antigen remains undetermined.

V lost 6 bases, J lost 10 bases, and 16 bases lay in between. Germline CDR1 MNHNS, CDR2 SASEGT. This CDR3 contains 14 residues. The clonotype was recovered from a human donor who had recovered from COVID-19. V and J are TRBV6-1 and TRBJ1-6; D possibly corresponds to TRBD1 (6 bases). The source material was CD4+ T cells from blood, cultured in vitro. DNA of the CDR3: TGTGCCAGCAGACCCGGGACAAGGCCCTCACCCCTCCACTTT. Protein product: CASRPGTRPSPLHF.